Below, 10 T cell receptor beta chains from the same sample are listed, as sequenced in a study of cytomegalovirus exposure and HLA in healthy donors. Primers included in the PCR were 60 Vbeta and 13 Jbeta primers. Measured with immunoSEQ multiplex PCR; TCRdb has only the in-frame clones, and not every one. The sample shows around 80,000 clones, 10% of them seen only once. Sequencing used PBMCs. The receptors were gathered from a man in his 60s in good health and CMV-seropositive.

This clone was observed a handful of times. J is TRBJ1-4 and V is TRBV29-1, with TRBD1 identical over 7 bases. The V gene end was trimmed by 4 bases and the J gene end by 6 bases; junction bases not matched to a gene: 8. The CDR3 contains 14 residues. Germline assignment: CDR1 SQVTM and CDR2 ANQGSEA. Here the CDR3 reads CSVGTGPFDEKLFF. The DNA for the CDR3 is TGCAGCGTTGGGACAGGTCCTTTTGATGAAAAACTGTTTTTT.

This chain uses TRBV6-5 with TRBJ1-1; D remains ambiguous. The CDR3 loop spans 14 amino acids. The V gene lost 7 bases and the J gene lost 1 base, with 13 bases spanning the gap. Per germline, CDR1 MNHEY and CDR2 SVGAGI. The CDR3 DNA is TGTGCCAGCACCCCACATGCCAAGAACACTGAAGCTTTCTTT. Protein sequence: CASTPHAKNTEAFF.

The chain has TRBV11-2 and TRBJ2-3, with 14 bases that match TRBD2. Per the germline V gene, CDR1 is SGHAT and CDR2 is FQNNGV. This CDR3 has 16 amino acids. The V gene end was trimmed by 5 bases and the J gene end by 4 bases; junction bases not matched to a gene: 5. The CDR3 reads CASSRRLAGGADTQYF. For the CDR3, the DNA is TGTGCCAGCAGCCGCAGACTAGCGGGAGGGGCAGATACGCAGTATTTT. Full variable domain (outside the CDR3, taken from reference TRBV11-2 and TRBJ2-3): EAGVAQSPRYKIIEKRQSVAFWCNPISGHATLYWYQQILGQGPKLLIQFQNNGVVDDSQLPKDRFSAERLKGVDSTLKIQPAKLEDSAVYLCASSRRLAGGADTQYFGPGTRLTVL.

The chain employs TRBV10-3 and TRBJ1-2; 9 bases match TRBD1. V lost 6 bases, J lost 2 bases, and 19 bases stayed unmatched. There are 19 residues in the CDR3. The germline V gene has CDR1 ENHRY and CDR2 SYGVKD. The CDR3 DNA sequence: TGTGCCATCAGCGCTACAGGGGGCCAGAGGGGATCGCCCAACTATGGCTACACCTTC. It encodes CAISATGGQRGSPNYGYTF.

The V call is TRBV7-2, the J call TRBJ2-6; D unclear. CDR1 and CDR2 from the germline V gene are SGHTA and FQGNSA. The CDR3 loop spans 15 amino acids. Trimming pared 2 bases from V and 4 bases from J, leaving 9 bases between. The CDR3 nucleotides are TGTGCCAGCAGCTTATCCACTTCCGGGGCCAACGTCCTGACTTTC. Residues: CASSLSTSGANVLTF.

This clone was seen a few times. The chain recombines TRBV5-1 with TRBJ2-7; TRBD1 is a possible D gene (6 bases). Germline CDR1 reads SGHRS; CDR2 reads YFSETQ. Trimming took off 8 bases at V and 0 bases at J, with 12 bases between the two ends. CDR3 size: 13 residues. The CDR3 is CARRQASSYEQYF. In DNA form, the CDR3 reads TGCGCCAGACGACAGGCCAGCTCCTACGAGCAGTACTTC.

A few counts support this clone. V usage is TRBV7-9 and J usage is TRBJ1-6; D is unresolved. The germline gives CDR1 SEHNR, CDR2 FQNEAQ (reference sequence). The CDR3 is made up of 12 amino acids. Trimming cost V 1 base and J 11 bases, with 6 bases left between them. As DNA, the CDR3 is TGTGCCAGCAGCTTAGGACTGGCACCCCTCCACTTT. Translated, it gives CASSLGLAPLHF.

The chain combines TRBV27 with TRBJ1-5; D perhaps matches TRBD1 (6 bases). The V end was cut by 5 bases, the J end by 5 bases, with 16 bases between. CDR1 is MNHEY and CDR2 is SMNVEV in the germline V gene (reference sequence). The CDR3 is 15 residues long. CDR3 sequence (DNA): TGTGCCAGCAGTCTAAGGCCAGGGGCGGATCAGCCCCAGCATTTT. It specifies CASSLRPGADQPQHF.

The chain couples TRBV20-1 to TRBJ1-1; D is unresolved. V lost 3 bases to trimming and J lost 7 bases, with 9 bases between them. Germline CDR1 and CDR2: DFQATT and SNEGSKA (reference sequence). The CDR3 runs to 11 residues. The CDR3 protein is CSASPIREAFF. The DNA of the CDR3 is TGCAGTGCTAGTCCTATCCGTGAAGCTTTCTTT.

This clone was seen many times. This chain uses TRBV10-3 with TRBJ2-2; 10 bases are shared with TRBD2. The CDR3 totals 14 residues. Germline lookup yields CDR1 ENHRY and CDR2 SYGVKD. The trim removed 6 bases at V and 6 bases at J, leaving 4 bases unmatched. The CDR3 loop reads CAIRETSGPGELFF. The DNA for the CDR3 is TGTGCCATCAGGGAGACTAGCGGGCCCGGGGAGCTGTTTTTT.